The 27 T cell receptor beta chains listed next were all sequenced from one sample in a study of cytomegalovirus exposure and HLA in healthy donors. 60 Vbeta and 13 Jbeta primers were used in PCR. The method was immunoSEQ multiplex PCR; TCRdb's version includes in-frame clones alone and lacks a portion of them. The repertoire holds some 200,000 clones, with 75% to 90% as singletons. Material: PBMCs. The receptors here all came from a man in his forties or fifties in good health and CMV-seropositive.

There are a few counts of this clone. CDR3 in amino acids: CASSFSGGEYTQYF. CDR3 coding DNA: TGTGCCAGCAGCTTTAGCGGGGGCGAGTATACGCAGTATTTT. The rearrangement uses TRBV7-2 and TRBJ2-3; 9 nucleotides line up with TRBD2. This CDR3 is 14 amino acids long. Germline V lookup: CDR1 SGHTA, CDR2 FQGNSA. V lost 3 bases, J lost 7 bases, and 5 bases stayed unmatched.

The rearrangement links TRBV5-1 to TRBJ2-5; 11 nucleotides align to TRBD1. The CDR3 covers 15 residues. Germline lookup yields CDR1 SGHRS and CDR2 YFSETQ. V shed 0 bases, J shed 5 bases, and the junction held 3 bases outside the gene matches. CDR3 region: CASSLVGQGAETQYF. The CDR3 DNA reads TGCGCCAGCAGCTTGGTCGGACAGGGGGCGGAGACCCAGTACTTC.

A single count supports this clone. The junction differs from germline at one of its ends, possibly a read error. This sequence joins TRBV6-5 and TRBJ1-2; perhaps TRBD1 as D (5 bases). From germline, CDR1 is MNHEY and CDR2 SVGAGI. This CDR3 has 13 amino acids. DNA for the CDR3: TGTGCCAGCAGTTACTACCAGGGTTCTGGCTACGCCTTC. It codes for CASSYYQGSGYAF.

The chain carries TRBV21-1 and TRBJ1-5; no check of the table's D call, TRBD1, against the DNA was made. TRBV21-1 is annotated as a pseudogene. The CDR3 runs to 15 residues. The CDR3 is CASSKEKGVSQPQHF. The CDR3 nucleotides read TGTGCCAGCAGCAAAGAAAAGGGGGTCAGTCAGCCCCAGCATTTT.

This clone was observed a few times. The chain employs TRBV19 and TRBJ1-2; the match to TRBD1 covers 10 bases. V lost 4 bases to trimming and J lost 4 bases; unmatched junction nucleotides: 9. The CDR3 has 16 amino acids. Germline CDR1 LNHDA, CDR2 SQIVND (reference sequence). The chain's CDR3 is CASSNSGQGGFYGYTF. The CDR3 DNA reads TGTGCCAGTAGTAACAGTGGACAGGGGGGATTCTATGGCTACACCTTC.

The chain uses TRBV7-9 and TRBJ2-3, with 9 nucleotides matching TRBD2. V dropped 4 bases and J dropped 4; count of bases not matched to a gene: 9. Germline V CDR1 and CDR2: SEHNR, FQNEAQ (reference sequence). The length of the CDR3 is 16 residues. CDR3 region: CASSWRGREGPDTQYF. The CDR3, as DNA: TGTGCCAGCAGCTGGCGGGGGCGGGAGGGTCCAGATACGCAGTATTTT.

A single count supports this clone. V usage is TRBV19 and J usage is TRBJ2-2, with TRBD2 identical over 7 bases. The CDR3 totals 14 residues. V dropped 7 bases and J dropped 7; count of bases not matched to a gene: 9. Germline V gives CDR1 LNHDA, CDR2 SQIVND (reference sequence). As DNA, the CDR3 is TGTGCCAGTACTACGGGACTATTTAACGGGGAGCTGTTTTTT. Amino acids: CASTTGLFNGELFF.

The gene calls are TRBV10-3 and TRBJ1-2, with TRBD1 as a possible D gene (6 bases). V lost 2 bases, J lost 4 bases, and 8 bases lay in between. The CDR3 has 13 amino acids. Germline-derived CDR1 and CDR2 are ENHRY and SYGVKD. CDR3 sequence: CAISENRVYGYTF. The CDR3 nucleotides are TGTGCCATCAGTGAGAACAGGGTCTATGGCTACACCTTC.

CDR3 in DNA: TGTGCCAGCAGCCAAGTACTAGCGGGGGAAGAGACCCAGTACTTC. Translation: CASSQVLAGEETQYF. V is TRBV4-2 and J is TRBJ2-5; 11 nucleotides agree with TRBD2. Germline assignment: CDR1 LGHNA and CDR2 YNFKEQ. The CDR3 is 15 residues long. The junction had 1 base not matched to a gene; V was cut back by 1 base and J by 3 bases.

This clone has a single count. The gene calls are TRBV5-4 and TRBJ2-1; D remains ambiguous. The V gene lost 2 bases and the J gene lost 9 bases, with 9 bases spanning the gap. Germline CDR1 is SGHNT and CDR2 is YYREEE (reference sequence). The CDR3 contains 12 residues. The CDR3 nucleotides read TGTGCCAGCAGCTTTGTACAGACTGAGCAGTTCTTC. It codes for CASSFVQTEQFF.

The gene calls are TRBV9 and TRBJ2-5; D might be TRBD2 (5 bases). This CDR3 has 16 amino acids. Germline V gene sequence: CDR1 SGDLS, CDR2 YYNGEE. V lost 0 bases to trimming and J lost 1 base, with 13 bases between them. This chain's CDR3 is CASSVAGLRVQETQYF. The CDR3 nucleotides read TGTGCCAGCAGCGTAGCGGGCTTGAGGGTCCAAGAGACCCAGTACTTC. Variable domain in full (rest from reference TRBV9 and TRBJ2-5): DSGVTQTPKHLITATGQRVTLRCSPRSGDLSVYWYQQSLDQGLQFLIQYYNGEERAKGNILERFSAQQFPDLHSELNLSSLELGDSALYFCASSVAGLRVQETQYFGPGTRLLVL.

In regard to this clone: One junction end does not reproduce the germline sequence, and a read error may be involved. The chain joins TRBV7-9 to TRBJ1-1, with D uncertain. The CDR3 runs to 15 residues. Germline loops: CDR1 SEHNR, CDR2 FQNEAQ (reference sequence). As DNA, the CDR3 is TGTTCCAGCAGCCTCGCGTCAGCCGGGGACACTGAAGCTTTCTTT. Encoded protein: CSSSLASAGDTEAFF.

About this clone itself: The junction shows a germline mismatch at one end, possibly a read error. V is TRBV7-7 and J is TRBJ2-5, with D possibly matching TRBD2 (6 bases). Germline CDR1 is SSHAT and CDR2 is FNYEAQ (reference sequence). The CDR3 runs to 13 residues. CDR3 nucleotides: TGTGCTAGCAGCTTAGGGAGGCGCGAGACCCAGTACTTC. Translation gives CASSLGRRETQYF. Supplemented by reference TRBV7-7 and TRBJ2-5, the full variable domain reads GAGVSQSPRYKVTKRGQDVTLRCDPISSHATLYWYQQALGQGPEFLTYFNYEAQPDKSGLPSDRFSAERPEGSISTLTIQRTEQRDSAMYRCASSLGRRETQYFGPGTRLLVL.

The V gene is TRBV11-2, the J gene TRBJ2-1, with 9 positions matching TRBD2. V gave up 1 base and J gave up 0 bases; unmatched junction bases: 4. The germline gives CDR1 SGHAT, CDR2 FQNNGV. The CDR3 runs 17 residues. CDR3 nucleotide sequence: TGTGCCAGCAGCTTAGGGTTAGCGGGGGACTCCTACAATGAGCAGTTCTTC. It translates to CASSLGLAGDSYNEQFF.

The chain joins TRBV30 to TRBJ1-5; no firm D call. Germline V gene sequence: CDR1 GTSNPN, CDR2 SVGIG (reference sequence). The length of the CDR3 is 15 residues. V lost 4 bases, J lost 5 bases, and 18 bases lay in between. CDR3 DNA sequence: TGTGCCTGGACCGAATGGTGGGCACGAGATCAGCCCCAGCATTTT. It yields the protein CAWTEWWARDQPQHF.

The chain is built from TRBV5-1 and TRBJ2-2, with 12 bases matching TRBD2. CDR1 is SGHRS and CDR2 is YFSETQ in the germline V gene. This CDR3 contains 16 residues. Trimming took 4 bases from V and 7 from J; bases not matched to a gene: 8. CDR3 DNA sequence: TGCGCCAGCAGCACTCCCCCGGGACTAGCGGGCGGGGAGCTGTTTTTT. This gives the protein CASSTPPGLAGGELFF.

The chain recombines TRBV7-2 with TRBJ1-3; 9 bases line up with TRBD1. Germline CDR1 and CDR2: SGHTA and FQGNSA. Trimming removed 4 bases from V and 1 base from J; junction bases left unmatched: 5. The CDR3 contains 16 residues. CDR3 sequence: CASSSLTGGSGNTIYF. The CDR3 coding sequence is TGTGCCAGCAGCTCCCTGACAGGGGGGTCTGGAAACACCATATATTTT.

The chain carries TRBV27 and TRBJ1-1; tentatively, D is TRBD1 (5 bases). The germline CDR1 and CDR2 sequences are MNHEY and SMNVEV (reference sequence). Trimming stripped 4 bases from V and 3 bases from J, with 18 bases between. There are 16 residues in the CDR3. The CDR3: CASSSTPGTIDTEAFF. For the CDR3, the DNA is TGTGCCAGCAGTTCGACGCCCGGGACTATTGACACTGAAGCTTTCTTT.

This chain connects TRBV2 to TRBJ1-1; D gene unclear. The CDR3 has 12 amino acids. V was pared by 7 bases and J by 6 bases, with 12 bases between. CDR1 SNHLY and CDR2 FYNNEI come from the germline V gene. CDR3 loop: CASKYIVPEAFF. CDR3 DNA: TGTGCCAGCAAGTATATAGTACCTGAAGCTTTCTTT.

The gene calls are TRBV29-1 and TRBJ1-1; perhaps TRBD1 as D (6 bases). The CDR3 runs to 13 residues. Trimming removed 7 bases from V and 2 bases from J, with 14 bases in between. CDR1 is SQVTM, CDR2 ANQGSEA, per germline. The CDR3 reads CSADSQGNTEAFF. The CDR3 DNA reads as TGCAGCGCCGATTCACAGGGAAACACTGAAGCTTTCTTT.

V and J are TRBV27 and TRBJ1-6, with D possibly being TRBD1 (5 bases). CDR3 length equals 15 residues. V was clipped by 2 bases and J by 4 bases, with 9 bases between them. Germline lookup yields CDR1 MNHEY and CDR2 SMNVEV (reference sequence). The CDR3 bases are TGTGCCAGCAGTTTAAGGCCAGGGTATAATTCACCCCTCCACTTT. It specifies CASSLRPGYNSPLHF.

The chain recombines TRBV27 with TRBJ2-7; maybe TRBD2 (7 bases). Trimming removed 2 bases at V and 4 bases at J, with 15 bases between. CDR3 length equals 15 residues. Germline CDR1 and CDR2: MNHEY and SMNVEV (reference sequence). This CDR3 is CASSLGGAHRYEQYF. CDR3 coding DNA: TGTGCCAGCAGTTTAGGGGGGGCGCATAGGTACGAGCAGTACTTC.

V gene TRBV10-3 combines with J gene TRBJ1-2, with D hard to call. V was shortened by 6 bases and J by 4 bases, with 12 bases between the two germline ends. From germline, CDR1 is ENHRY and CDR2 SYGVKD. The CDR3 sequence is 13 residues long. The CDR3 nucleotides are TGTGCCATCAGCGAGGGAGGCCTCTATGGCTACACCTTC. Protein sequence: CAISEGGLYGYTF.

There are a few counts of this clone. V usage is TRBV27 and J usage is TRBJ1-1, with a possible D match to TRBD1 (6 bases). Looked up from germline, CDR1 is MNHEY and CDR2 is SMNVEV (reference sequence). The V end lost 6 bases, the J end lost 0 bases, and 14 bases lay between the germline ends. The CDR3 extends over 15 amino acids. CDR3 in DNA: TGTGCCAGCAGGCACTGGACAGTTGTGAACACTGAAGCTTTCTTT. This encodes CASRHWTVVNTEAFF.

The CDR3 protein is CAWSVGTGGNYGYTF. CDR3 nucleotides: TGTGCCTGGAGTGTAGGGACAGGGGGGAACTATGGCTACACCTTC. V gene TRBV30 combines with J gene TRBJ1-2, with 11 bases matching TRBD1. Trimming removed 0 bases from V and 2 bases from J; junction bases left unmatched: 2. This CDR3 has 15 residues. Germline V gene lookup returns CDR1 GTSNPN and CDR2 SVGIG (reference sequence).

As regards this clone: This sample includes further DNA sequences coding for the same CDR3. The chain's CDR3 is CASSLLDRTSEAFF. Here the CDR3 DNA reads TGTGCCAGCAGTTTATTAGACAGGACATCTGAAGCTTTCTTT. This chain joins TRBV28 and TRBJ1-1, with D tentatively TRBD1 (6 bases). The V gene lost 1 base and the J gene lost 6 bases, with 12 bases spanning the gap. Germline assignment: CDR1 MDHEN and CDR2 SYDVKM. This CDR3 has 14 residues.

This clone is a singleton in its sample. CDR3 nucleotides: TGCGCCAGCAGCCAACTAGCGGCGAGCACAGATACGCAGTATTTT. It codes for CASSQLAASTDTQYF. The chain links TRBV4-3 to TRBJ2-3; TRBD2 aligns across 7 bases. V was clipped by 2 bases and J by 0 bases; unmatched bases: 2. Germline CDR1 LGHNA, CDR2 YSLEER. CDR3 length: 15 amino acids.